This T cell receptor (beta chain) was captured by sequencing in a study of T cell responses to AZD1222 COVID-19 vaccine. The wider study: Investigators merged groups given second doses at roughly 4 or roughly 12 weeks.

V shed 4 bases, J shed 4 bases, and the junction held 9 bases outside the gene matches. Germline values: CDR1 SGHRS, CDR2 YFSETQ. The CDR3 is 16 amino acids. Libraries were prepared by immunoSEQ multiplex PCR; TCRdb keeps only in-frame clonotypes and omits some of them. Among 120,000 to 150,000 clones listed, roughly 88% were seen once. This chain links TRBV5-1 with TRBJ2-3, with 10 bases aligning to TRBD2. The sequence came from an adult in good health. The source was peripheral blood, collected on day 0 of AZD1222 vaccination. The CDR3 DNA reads TGCGCCAGCAGCGGGTCTAGCGGGAGATTCGCAGATACGCAGTATTTT. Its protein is CASSGSSGRFADTQYF.